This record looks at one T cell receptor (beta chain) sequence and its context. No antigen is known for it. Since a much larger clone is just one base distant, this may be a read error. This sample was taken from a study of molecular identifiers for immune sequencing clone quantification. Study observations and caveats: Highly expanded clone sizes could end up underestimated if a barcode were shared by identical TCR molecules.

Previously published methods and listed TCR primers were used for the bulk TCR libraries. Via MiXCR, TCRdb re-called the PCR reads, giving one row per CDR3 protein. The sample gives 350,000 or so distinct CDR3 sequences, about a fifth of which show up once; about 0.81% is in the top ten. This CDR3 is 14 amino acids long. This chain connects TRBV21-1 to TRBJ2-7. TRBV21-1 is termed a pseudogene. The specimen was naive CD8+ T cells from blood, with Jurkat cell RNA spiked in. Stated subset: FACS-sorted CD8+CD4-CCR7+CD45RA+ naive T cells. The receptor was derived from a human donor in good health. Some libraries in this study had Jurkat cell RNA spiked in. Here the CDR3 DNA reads TGTGCCAGCAGCAAAGAAGGAGTCTCCTACGAGCAGCACTTC. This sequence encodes CASSKEGVSYEQHF.